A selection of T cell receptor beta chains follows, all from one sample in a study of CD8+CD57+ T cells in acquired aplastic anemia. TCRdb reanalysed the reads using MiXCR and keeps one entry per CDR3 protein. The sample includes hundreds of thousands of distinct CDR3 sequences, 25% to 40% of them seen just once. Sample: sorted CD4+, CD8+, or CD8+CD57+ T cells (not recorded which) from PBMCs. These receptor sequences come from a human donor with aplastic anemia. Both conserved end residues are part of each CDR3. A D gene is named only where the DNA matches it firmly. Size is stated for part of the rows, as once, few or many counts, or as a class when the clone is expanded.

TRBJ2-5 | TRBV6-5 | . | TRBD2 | CASSLAGPTLETQYF | TGTGCCAGCAGTTTAGCGGGTCCCACGCTGGAGACCCAGTACTTC
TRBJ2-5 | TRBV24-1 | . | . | CATSDSRGARETQYF | TGTGCCACCAGTGATTCTAGGGGGGCAAGAGAGACCCAGTACTTC
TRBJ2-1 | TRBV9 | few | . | CASSVGGTYNEQFF | TGTGCCAGCAGCGTAGGGGGGACCTACAATGAGCAGTTCTTC
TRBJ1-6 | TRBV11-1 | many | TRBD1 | CASSFLSTGGNSPLHF | TGTGCCAGCAGCTTCTTATCGACAGGGGGGAATTCACCCCTCCACTTT
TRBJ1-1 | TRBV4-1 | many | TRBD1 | CASSVGQGGTEAFF | TGCGCCAGCAGCGTTGGACAGGGGGGGACTGAAGCTTTCTTT
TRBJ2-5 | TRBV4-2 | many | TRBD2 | CASSQRTSGGETQYF | TGTGCCAGCAGCCAACGGACATCGGGGGGGGAGACCCAGTACTTC
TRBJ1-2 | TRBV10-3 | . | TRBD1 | CATAGTGNYGYTF | TGTGCCACCGCCGGGACAGGGAACTATGGCTACACCTTC
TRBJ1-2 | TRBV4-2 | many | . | CASSQEGLDGYTF | TGTGCCAGCAGCCAAGAGGGTCTCGACGGCTACACCTTC
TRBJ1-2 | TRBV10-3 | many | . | CAIMAGNYGYTF | TGTGCCATCATGGCAGGGAACTATGGCTACACCTTC
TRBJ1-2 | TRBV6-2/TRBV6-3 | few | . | CASSYSTGKGGSNYGYTF | TGTGCCAGCAGTTACTCGACGGGCAAGGGAGGTTCGAACTATGGCTACACCTTC
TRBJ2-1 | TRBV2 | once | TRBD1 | CASTRLGQGARNEQFF | TGTGCCAGCACCCGATTAGGACAGGGGGCTAGGAATGAGCAGTTCTTC
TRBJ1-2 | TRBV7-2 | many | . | CASSLDGGGGYTF | TGTGCCAGCAGCTTGGACGGCGGGGGTGGCTACACCTTC
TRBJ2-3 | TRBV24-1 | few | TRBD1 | CATSDPLDRNGVDTQYF | TGTGCCACCAGTGATCCCCTGGACAGGAACGGCGTAGATACGCAGTATTTT
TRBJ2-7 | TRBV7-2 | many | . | CASSPATGYEQYF | TGTGCCAGCAGCCCCGCCACAGGGTACGAGCAGTACTTC
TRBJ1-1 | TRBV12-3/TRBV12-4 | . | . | CASSYRTENTEAFF | TGTGCCAGCAGTTACAGGACAGAAAACACTGAAGCTTTCTTT
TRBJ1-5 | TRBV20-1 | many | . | CSAKGTSNQPQHF | TGCAGTGCTAAGGGAACGAGCAATCAGCCCCAGCATTTT
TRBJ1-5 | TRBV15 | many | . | CATSRDQGSNQPQHF | TGTGCCACCAGCAGAGACCAGGGAAGCAATCAGCCCCAGCATTTT
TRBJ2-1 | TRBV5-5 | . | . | CASSYEQDEQFF | TGTGCCAGCAGCTATGAACAGGATGAGCAGTTCTTC
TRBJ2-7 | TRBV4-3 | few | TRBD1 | CASSQGQGALYF | TGCGCCAGCAGCCAGGGACAGGGGGCTTTGTACTTC
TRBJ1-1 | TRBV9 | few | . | CASSVATVDTEAFF | TGTGCCAGCAGCGTAGCAACAGTCGACACTGAAGCTTTCTTT
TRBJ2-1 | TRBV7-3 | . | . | CASRPGPGYPYNEQFF | TGTGCCAGCAGACCGGGTCCAGGGTATCCCTACAATGAGCAGTTCTTC
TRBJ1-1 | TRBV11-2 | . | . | CASSLEETQYFGPGNTEAFF | .
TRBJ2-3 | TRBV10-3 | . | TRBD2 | CASKSGNTDTQYF | TGTGCCAGCAAAAGCGGGAATACAGATACGCAGTATTTT
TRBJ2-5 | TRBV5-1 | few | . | CASSLGAGLQETQYF | TGCGCCAGCAGCTTGGGGGCAGGCCTCCAAGAGACCCAGTACTTC
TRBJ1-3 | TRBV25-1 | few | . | CASSPQVGPGNTIYF | TGTGCCAGCTCACCACAAGTGGGGCCTGGAAACACCATATATTTT
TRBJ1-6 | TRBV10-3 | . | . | CAIRTRKHRAYSPLHF | TGTGCCATCAGAACAAGGAAGCACAGGGCCTATTCACCCCTCCACTTT
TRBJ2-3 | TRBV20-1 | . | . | CSASLAASTDTQYF | TGCAGTGCTTCACTAGCAGCTAGCACAGATACGCAGTATTTT
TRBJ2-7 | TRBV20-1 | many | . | CSDRGPAGQYF | TGCAGTGACAGAGGCCCGGCGGGGCAGTACTTC
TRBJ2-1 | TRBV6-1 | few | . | CASTRGNRQFF | TGTGCCAGCACCCGTGGCAATCGGCAGTTCTTC
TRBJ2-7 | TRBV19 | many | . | CASSRGQHSYEQYF | TGTGCCAGTAGTAGAGGACAGCACTCCTACGAGCAGTACTTC
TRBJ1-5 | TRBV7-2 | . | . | CASSARGLQPQHF | TGTGCCAGCAGCGCCCGGGGGTTGCAGCCCCAGCATTTT
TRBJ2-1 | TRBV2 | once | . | CASSIRTYNEQFF | TGTGCCAGCAGTATTCGGACCTACAATGAGCAGTTCTTC
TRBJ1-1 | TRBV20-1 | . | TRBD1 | CSAKESTGTMNTEAFF | TGCAGTGCCAAAGAATCGACAGGGACCATGAACACTGAAGCTTTCTTT
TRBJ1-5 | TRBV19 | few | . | CASSRGDSNQPQHF | TGTGCCAGCAGCCGGGGGGATAGCAATCAGCCCCAGCATTTT
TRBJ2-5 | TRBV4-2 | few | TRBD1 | CASSQTGTGGSETQYF | TGTGCCAGCAGCCAAACCGGGACAGGGGGCTCAGAGACCCAGTACTTC
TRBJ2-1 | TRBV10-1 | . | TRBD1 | CASSEIGTGGYNEQFF | TGCGCCAGCAGTGAGATTGGGACAGGGGGCTACAATGAGCAGTTCTTC
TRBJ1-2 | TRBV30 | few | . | CAWRIEANYGYTF | TGTGCCTGGAGGATTGAAGCTAACTATGGCTACACCTTC
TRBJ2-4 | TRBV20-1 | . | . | CSAGRGGQKYIQYF | TGCAGTGCTGGGCGTGGGGGCCAAAAGTACATTCAGTACTTC
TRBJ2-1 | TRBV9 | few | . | CASSVGLADNEQFF | TGTGCCAGCAGCGTGGGTCTAGCTGACAATGAGCAGTTCTTC
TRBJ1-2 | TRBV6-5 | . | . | CASSYSPGFSRYGYTF | TGTGCCAGCAGTTACTCGCCGGGCTTCAGTCGGTATGGCTACACCTTC
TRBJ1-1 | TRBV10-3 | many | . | CAISEGSGTEAFF | TGTGCCATCAGTGAAGGATCGGGCACTGAAGCTTTCTTT
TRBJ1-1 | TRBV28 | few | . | CASSALNTEAFF | TGTGCCAGCAGTGCCCTGAACACTGAAGCTTTCTTT
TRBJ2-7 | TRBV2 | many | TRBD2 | CASRPGTSVEQYF | TGTGCCAGCAGGCCCGGGACTAGCGTCGAGCAGTACTTC
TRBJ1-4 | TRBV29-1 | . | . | CSVNLRTNEKLFF | TGCAGCGTTAACCTCAGGACTAATGAAAAACTGTTTTTT
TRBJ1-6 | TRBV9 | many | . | CASSATDNSPLHF | TGTGCCAGCAGCGCGACAGATAATTCACCCCTCCACTTT
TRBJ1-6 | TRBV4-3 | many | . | CASSNGPPSSPLHF | TGCGCCAGCAGCAATGGCCCGCCCAGTTCACCCCTCCACTTT
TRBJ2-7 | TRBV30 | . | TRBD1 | CALTGTGSREQYF | TGTGCCTTAACCGGGACAGGGTCCCGCGAGCAGTACTTC
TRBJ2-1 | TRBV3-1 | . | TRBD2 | CASSRLAEDNEQFF | TGTGCCAGCAGTAGACTAGCGGAAGACAATGAGCAGTTCTTC
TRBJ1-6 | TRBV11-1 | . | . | CASSLGVGSSYNSPLHF | TGTGCCAGCAGCTTGGGAGTAGGAAGCTCCTATAATTCACCCCTCCACTTT
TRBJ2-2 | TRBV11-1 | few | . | CASSLAPGCANTGELFF | TGTGCCAGCAGCTTAGCTCCGGGCTGTGCGAACACCGGGGAGCTGTTTTTT
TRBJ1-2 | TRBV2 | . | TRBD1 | CASSRDRASYGYTF | TGTGCCAGCAGCCGGGACAGGGCCTCCTATGGCTACACCTTC
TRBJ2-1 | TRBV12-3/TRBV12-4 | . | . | CASSSHPSRGPGYNEQFF | TGTGCCAGCAGTTCCCACCCAAGTCGAGGCCCAGGATACAATGAGCAGTTCTTC
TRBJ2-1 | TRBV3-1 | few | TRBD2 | CASSQDFLAGGVRNEQFF | TGTGCCAGCAGCCAAGATTTCCTAGCGGGAGGCGTGAGGAATGAGCAGTTCTTC
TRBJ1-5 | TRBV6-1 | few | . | CASNRDLTGNQPQHF | TGTGCCAGCAACCGGGACCTCACTGGCAATCAGCCCCAGCATTTT